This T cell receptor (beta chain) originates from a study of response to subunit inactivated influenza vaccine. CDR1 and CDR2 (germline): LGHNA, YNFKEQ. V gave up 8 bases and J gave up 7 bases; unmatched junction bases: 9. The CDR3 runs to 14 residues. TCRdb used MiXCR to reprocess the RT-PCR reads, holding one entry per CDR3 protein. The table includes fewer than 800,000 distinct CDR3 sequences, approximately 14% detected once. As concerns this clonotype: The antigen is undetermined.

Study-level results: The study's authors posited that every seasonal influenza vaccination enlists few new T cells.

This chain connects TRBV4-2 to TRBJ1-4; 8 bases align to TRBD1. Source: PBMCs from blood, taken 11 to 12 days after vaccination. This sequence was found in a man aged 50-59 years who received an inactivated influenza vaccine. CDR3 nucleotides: TGTGCCAGCTCAATCCCAGGGGGCGGTGAAAAACTGTTTTTT. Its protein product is CASSIPGGGEKLFF.